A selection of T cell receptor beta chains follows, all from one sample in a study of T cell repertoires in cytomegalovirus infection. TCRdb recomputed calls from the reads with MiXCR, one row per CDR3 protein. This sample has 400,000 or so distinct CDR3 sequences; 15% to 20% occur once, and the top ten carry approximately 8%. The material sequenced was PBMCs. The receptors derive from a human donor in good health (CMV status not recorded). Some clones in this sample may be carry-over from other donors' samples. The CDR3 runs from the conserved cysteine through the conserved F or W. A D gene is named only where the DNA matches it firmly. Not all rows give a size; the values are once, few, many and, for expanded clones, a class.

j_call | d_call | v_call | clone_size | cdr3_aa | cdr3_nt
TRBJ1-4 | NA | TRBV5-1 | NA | CASSLAPSGRSRGYEKLFF | TGCGCCAGCAGCTTGGCCCCCAGTGGGCGGTCGCGAGGGTATGAAAAACTGTTTTTT
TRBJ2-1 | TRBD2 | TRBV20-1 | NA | CSGRAGGRGTEQFF | TGCAGTGGTCGAGCTGGCGGGAGGGGTACTGAGCAGTTCTTC
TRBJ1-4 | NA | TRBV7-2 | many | CASSLGGSEKLFF | TGTGCCAGCAGCTTAGGAGGGAGTGAAAAACTGTTTTTT
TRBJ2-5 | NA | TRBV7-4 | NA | CASSFGGKGETQYF | TGTGCCAGCAGCTTCGGAGGGAAAGGAGAGACCCAGTACTTC
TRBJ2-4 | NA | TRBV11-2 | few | CASSSNNWENIQYF | TGTGCCAGCAGCTCCAATAATTGGGAAAACATTCAGTACTTC
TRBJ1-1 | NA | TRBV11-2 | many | CASSLGVYTEAFF | TGTGCCAGCAGCTTAGGGGTGTACACTGAAGCTTTCTTT
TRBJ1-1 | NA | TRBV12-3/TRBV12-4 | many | CASSQGTVFTEAFF | TGTGCCAGCAGCCAAGGGACGGTCTTTACTGAAGCTTTCTTT
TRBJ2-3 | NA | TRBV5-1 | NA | CASSLAALYTDTQYF | TGCGCCAGCAGCTTGGCGGCTCTTTACACAGATACGCAGTATTTT
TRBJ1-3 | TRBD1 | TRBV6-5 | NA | CASSYDWTGLSGNTIYF | TGTGCCAGCAGTTACGATTGGACAGGGCTCTCTGGAAACACCATATATTTT
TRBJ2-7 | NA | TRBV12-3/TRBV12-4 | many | CASSPRTASYEQYF | TGTGCCAGCAGTCCCAGGACGGCCTCCTACGAGCAGTACTTC
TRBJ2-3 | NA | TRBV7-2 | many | CASGRGGDTQYF | TGTGCCAGCGGAAGGGGTGGGGATACGCAGTATTTT
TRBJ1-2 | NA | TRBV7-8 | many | CASSLARAGSYGYTF | TGTGCCAGCAGCTTAGCGCGGGCAGGCTCCTATGGCTACACCTTC
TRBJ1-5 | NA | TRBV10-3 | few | CAISDQDRATQPQHF | TGTGCCATCAGCGACCAAGACCGAGCGACTCAGCCCCAGCATTTT
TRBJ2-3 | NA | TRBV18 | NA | CASSPAPSTDTQYF | TGTGCCAGCTCCCCCGCGCCCAGCACAGATACGCAGTATTTT
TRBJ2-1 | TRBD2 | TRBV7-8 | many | CASSSYGTSGSSYNEQFF | TGTGCCAGCAGCTCCTATGGGACTAGCGGGAGCTCCTACAATGAGCAGTTCTTC
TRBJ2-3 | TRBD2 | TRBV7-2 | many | CASSLALTGNILAGPRDTQYF | TGTGCCAGCAGCTTAGCGCTTACAGGAAATATCCTAGCGGGACCTAGGGATACGCAGTATTTT
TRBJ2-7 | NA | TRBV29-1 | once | CSVEAPGAYEQYF | TGCAGCGTTGAAGCCCCGGGAGCCTACGAGCAGTACTTC
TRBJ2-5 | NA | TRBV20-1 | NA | CSASPFRGPYQETQYF | TGCAGTGCTTCCCCCTTCCGGGGGCCGTACCAAGAGACCCAGTACTTC
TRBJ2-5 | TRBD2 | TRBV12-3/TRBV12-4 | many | CASTPGLRQETQYF | TGTGCCAGCACCCCGGGACTACGCCAAGAGACCCAGTACTTC
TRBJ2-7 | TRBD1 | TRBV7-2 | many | CASSWAGTGGDEQYF | TGTGCCAGCAGCTGGGCCGGGACAGGGGGAGACGAGCAGTACTTC
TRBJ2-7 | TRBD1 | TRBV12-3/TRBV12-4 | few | CASSKGTGVLRYEQYF | TGTGCCAGCAGTAAAGGGACAGGGGTACTACGGTACGAGCAGTACTTC
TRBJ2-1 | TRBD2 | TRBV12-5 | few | CASGSQSGRAYNEQFF | TGTGCTAGTGGTTCGCAAAGCGGGAGGGCTTACAATGAGCAGTTCTTC
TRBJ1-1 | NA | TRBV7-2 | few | CASRIPGGIEAFF | TGTGCCAGCAGGATCCCTGGGGGGATTGAAGCTTTCTTT
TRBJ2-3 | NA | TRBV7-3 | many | CASSLNGLSTDTQYF | TGTGCCAGCAGCTTGAACGGCCTGTCCACAGATACGCAGTATTTT
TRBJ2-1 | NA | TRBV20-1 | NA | CSAKSARLPYNEQFF | TGCAGTGCTAAATCGGCGCGCTTACCCTACAATGAGCAGTTCTTC
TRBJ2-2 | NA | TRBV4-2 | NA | CASSPEVGELFF | TGTGCCAGCAGCCCCGAGGTCGGGGAGCTGTTTTTT
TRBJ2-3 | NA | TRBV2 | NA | CASSEARVTTDTQYF | TGTGCCAGCAGTGAAGCCCGGGTGACCACAGATACGCAGTATTTT
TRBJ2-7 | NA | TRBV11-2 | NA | CASSVGRGLSADEQYF | TGTGCCAGCAGTGTGGGGAGGGGGCTCTCGGCGGACGAGCAGTACTTC
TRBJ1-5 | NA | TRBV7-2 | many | CASSSNRDQPQHF | TGTGCCAGCAGCTCTAACAGAGATCAGCCCCAGCATTTT
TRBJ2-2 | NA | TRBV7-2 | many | CASTPNGVNTGELFF | TGTGCCAGCACCCCTAACGGGGTCAACACCGGGGAGCTGTTTTTT
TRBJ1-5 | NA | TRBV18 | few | CASSPRKGEQPQHF | TGTGCCAGCTCACCACGCAAGGGGGAACAGCCCCAGCATTTT
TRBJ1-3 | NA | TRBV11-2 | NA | CASSSGTAVNTIYF | TGTGCCAGCAGCTCCGGGACTGCCGTAAACACCATATATTTT
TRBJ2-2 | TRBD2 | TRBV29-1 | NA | CSVGAAGGDGELFF | TGCAGCGTTGGGGCAGCGGGGGGGGACGGGGAGCTGTTTTTT
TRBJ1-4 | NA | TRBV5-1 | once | CASSFGVNEKLFF | TGCGCCAGCAGCTTTGGGGTGAATGAAAAACTGTTTTTT
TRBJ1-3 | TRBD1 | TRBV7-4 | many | CASSVGTPGQCSSGNTIYF | TGTGCCAGCAGCGTCGGAACTCCGGGACAGTGCTCCTCTGGAAACACCATATATTTT
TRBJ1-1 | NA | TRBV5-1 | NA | CASSASVFLGKDSPGGTEAFF | TGCGCCAGCAGCGCGTCCGTGTTTCTCGGCAAAGACAGTCCCGGCGGCACTGAAGCTTTCTTT
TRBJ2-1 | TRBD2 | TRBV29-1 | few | CSVDRLAGVNEQFF | TGCAGCGTAGACCGACTAGCGGGAGTTAATGAGCAGTTCTTC
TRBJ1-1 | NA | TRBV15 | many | CATSRVMNTEAFF | TGTGCCACCAGCAGGGTTATGAACACTGAAGCTTTCTTT
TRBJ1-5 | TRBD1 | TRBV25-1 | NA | CATQGQGWDQPQHF | TGTGCCACCCAGGGACAGGGATGGGATCAGCCCCAGCATTTT
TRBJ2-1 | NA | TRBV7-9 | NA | CASSSGVGLFNEQFF | TGTGCCAGCAGCTCCGGGGTGGGACTCTTCAATGAGCAGTTCTTC
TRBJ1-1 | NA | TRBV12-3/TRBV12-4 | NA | CASLGAGRYTEAFF | TGTGCCAGCTTAGGGGCAGGGAGGTACACTGAAGCTTTCTTT
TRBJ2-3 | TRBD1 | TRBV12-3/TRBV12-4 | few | CASRETGGGSGDTQYF | TGTGCCAGCAGAGAGACAGGGGGCGGTTCTGGAGATACGCAGTATTTT
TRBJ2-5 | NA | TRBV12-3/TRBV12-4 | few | CASTRTPWETQYF | TGTGCCAGCACTAGGACCCCTTGGGAGACCCAGTACTTC
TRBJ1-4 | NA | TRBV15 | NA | CATSRTVATNEKLFF | TGTGCCACCAGCAGAACGGTGGCAACTAATGAAAAGCTGTTTTTT
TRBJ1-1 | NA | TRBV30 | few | CAWTGVPGLGNKAFF | TGTGCCTGGACGGGGGTCCCGGGACTCGGAAATAAAGCTTTCTTT
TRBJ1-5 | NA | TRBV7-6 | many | CASSLGGRYSNQPQHF | TGTGCCAGCAGCTTAGGGGGACGGTATAGCAATCAGCCCCAGCATTTT
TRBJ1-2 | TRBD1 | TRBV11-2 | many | CASRTRDRGNYGYTF | TGTGCCAGCAGGACCCGAGACAGGGGGAACTATGGCTACACCTTC
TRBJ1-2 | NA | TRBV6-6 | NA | CASTQYYGYTF | TGTGCCAGTACTCAATACTATGGCTACACCTTC
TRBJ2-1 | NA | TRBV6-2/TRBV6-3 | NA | CATTPAGLGETYNEQFF | TGTGCCACGACGCCAGCGGGCCTCGGTGAGACCTACAATGAGCAGTTCTTC
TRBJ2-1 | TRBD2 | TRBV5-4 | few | CASSPGTSGGPMSYNEQFF | TGTGCCAGCAGCCCAGGGACTAGCGGGGGGCCAATGTCCTACAATGAGCAGTTCTTC
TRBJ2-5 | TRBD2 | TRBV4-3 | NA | CASSQDGARGGETQYF | TGCGCCAGCAGCCAAGATGGGGCAAGGGGAGGGGAGACCCAGTACTTC
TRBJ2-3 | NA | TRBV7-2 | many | CASSLVGSQHTQYF | TGTGCCAGCAGCTTAGTGGGCTCCCAGCATACGCAGTATTTT
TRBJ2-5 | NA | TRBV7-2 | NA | CASTQGRLKTQYF | TGTGCCAGCACCCAGGGGAGACTGAAGACCCAGTACTTC
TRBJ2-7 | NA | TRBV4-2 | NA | CASSSQTGNTYEQYF | TGTGCCAGCAGCTCTCAAACAGGGAACACCTACGAGCAGTACTTC